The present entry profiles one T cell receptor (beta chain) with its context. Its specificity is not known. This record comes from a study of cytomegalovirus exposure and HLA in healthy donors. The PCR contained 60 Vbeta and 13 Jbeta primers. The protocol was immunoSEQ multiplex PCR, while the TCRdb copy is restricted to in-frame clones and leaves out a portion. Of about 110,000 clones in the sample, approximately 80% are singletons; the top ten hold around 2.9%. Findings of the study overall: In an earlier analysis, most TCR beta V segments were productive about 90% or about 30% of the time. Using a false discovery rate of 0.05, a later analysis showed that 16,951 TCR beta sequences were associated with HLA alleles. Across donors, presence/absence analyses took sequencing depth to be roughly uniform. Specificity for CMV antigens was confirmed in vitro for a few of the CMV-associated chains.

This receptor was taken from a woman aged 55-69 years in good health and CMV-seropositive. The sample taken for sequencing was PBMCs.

CDR3 nucleotides: TGTGCCAGCAGCCGAGGGCGGGGAAACGAGCAGTACTTC. Protein: CASSRGRGNEQYF. The V call is TRBV5-8, the J call TRBJ2-7; maybe TRBD2 (6 bases). The CDR3 length is 13 residues. Germline V gene lookup returns CDR1 SGHTS and CDR2 YDEGEE. Deletions cut 4 bases from V and 5 bases from J, with 13 bases between.